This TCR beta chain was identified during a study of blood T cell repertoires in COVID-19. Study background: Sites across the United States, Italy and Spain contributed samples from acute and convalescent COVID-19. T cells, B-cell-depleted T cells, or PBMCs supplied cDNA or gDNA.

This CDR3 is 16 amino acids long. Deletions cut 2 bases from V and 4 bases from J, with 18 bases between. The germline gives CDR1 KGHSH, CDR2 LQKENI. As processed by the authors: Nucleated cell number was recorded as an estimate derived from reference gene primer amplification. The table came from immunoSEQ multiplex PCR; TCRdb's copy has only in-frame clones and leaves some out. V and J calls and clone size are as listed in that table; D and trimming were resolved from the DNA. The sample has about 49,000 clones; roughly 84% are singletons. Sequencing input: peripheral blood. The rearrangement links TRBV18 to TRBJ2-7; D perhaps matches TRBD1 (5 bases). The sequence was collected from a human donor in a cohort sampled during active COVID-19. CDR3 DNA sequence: TGTGCCAGCTCACCAGGGTCAGGGCCTCTCCCTTACGAGCAGTACTTC. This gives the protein CASSPGSGPLPYEQYF.